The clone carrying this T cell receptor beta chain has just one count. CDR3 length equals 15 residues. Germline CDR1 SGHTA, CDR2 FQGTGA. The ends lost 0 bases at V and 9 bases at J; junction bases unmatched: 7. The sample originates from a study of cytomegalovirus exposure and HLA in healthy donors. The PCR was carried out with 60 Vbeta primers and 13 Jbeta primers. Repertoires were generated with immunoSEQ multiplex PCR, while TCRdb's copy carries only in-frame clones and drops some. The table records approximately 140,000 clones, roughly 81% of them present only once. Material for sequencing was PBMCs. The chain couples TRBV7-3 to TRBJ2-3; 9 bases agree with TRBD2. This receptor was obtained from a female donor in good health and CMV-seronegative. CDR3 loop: CASSLTSGSGDTQYF. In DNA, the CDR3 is TGTGCCAGCAGCTTAACTAGCGGGAGTGGAGACACGCAGTATTTT. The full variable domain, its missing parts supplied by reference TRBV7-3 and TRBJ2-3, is GAGVSQTPSNKVTEKGKYVELRCDPISGHTALYWYRQSLGQGPEFLIYFQGTGAADDSGLPNDRFFAVRPEGSVSTLKIQRTERGDSAVYLCASSLTSGSGDTQYFGPGTRLTVL.